The sequence of this T cell receptor (beta chain) was determined in a study of CD8 T cells in ankylosing spondylitis. This clonotype came up a few times. TCRdb recomputed calls from the 5' RACE reads with MiXCR, one row per CDR3 protein. The sample includes 150,000 to 250,000 distinct CDR3 sequences, around 13% of them seen just once. CDR1 and CDR2 from the germline V gene are LGHDT and YNNKEL (reference sequence). V was clipped by 4 bases and J by 1 base, with 13 bases between them. The CDR3 consists of 15 residues. The J gene is TRBJ1-2, the V gene TRBV3-1; no clear D. This receptor was identified in a male donor with ankylosing spondylitis or in good health (not recorded which). Sequencing was performed on blood, either unsorted or a sorted T cell fraction (not recorded which). CDR3 DNA sequence: TGTGCCAGCAGCCCCCAGCGGCGTGATAACTATGGCTACACCTTC. Translating gives CASSPQRRDNYGYTF.